The source of this TCR beta chain is a study of blood T cell repertoires in COVID-19. The length of the CDR3 is 15 residues. Germline V lookup: CDR1 SSHAT, CDR2 FNYEAQ (reference sequence). Participants' own reports of clinical history determined their cohort assignment. The assay was immunoSEQ multiplex PCR, and TCRdb's table has in-frame clones only and misses some. The sample gives 150,000 or so clones, under 90% of which show up once; less than 20% is in the top ten. Details on this clone: At one of its ends the junction is not consistent with the germline gene, which may arise from a read error.

The material sequenced was PBMCs or T cells enriched from blood (not recorded which). J is TRBJ2-5 and V is TRBV7-7, with D unclear. This clonotype originated in a man in his 60s who had recovered from COVID-19. CDR3 residues: CASSLGLSSGETQYF. DNA for the CDR3: TGTGCTAGCAGCCTCGGTCTTTCGAGTGGAGAGACCCAGTACTTC.